This paragraph reports one TCR beta chain. This entry comes from a study of blood T cell repertoires in COVID-19. On the study more broadly: Sites across the United States, Italy and Spain contributed samples from acute and convalescent COVID-19.

Germline CDR1 reads MDHEN; CDR2 reads SYDVKM. The CDR3 has 13 amino acids. The V and J ends lost 5 bases and 2 bases respectively, with 10 bases between them. Sequencing used immunoSEQ multiplex PCR; TCRdb keeps in-frame clones, though not all of them. The table records fewer than 250,000 clones, roughly 82% of them present only once. The sequence was obtained from a woman aged 60-75 years with COVID-19, enrolled during active disease. The V gene is TRBV28, the J gene TRBJ2-7, with a weak D call TRBD2 (5 bases). The specimen was peripheral blood. CDR3 DNA: TGTGCCAGCAGTCTAGCCGTAACCTACGAGCAGTACTTC. Translation gives CASSLAVTYEQYF.